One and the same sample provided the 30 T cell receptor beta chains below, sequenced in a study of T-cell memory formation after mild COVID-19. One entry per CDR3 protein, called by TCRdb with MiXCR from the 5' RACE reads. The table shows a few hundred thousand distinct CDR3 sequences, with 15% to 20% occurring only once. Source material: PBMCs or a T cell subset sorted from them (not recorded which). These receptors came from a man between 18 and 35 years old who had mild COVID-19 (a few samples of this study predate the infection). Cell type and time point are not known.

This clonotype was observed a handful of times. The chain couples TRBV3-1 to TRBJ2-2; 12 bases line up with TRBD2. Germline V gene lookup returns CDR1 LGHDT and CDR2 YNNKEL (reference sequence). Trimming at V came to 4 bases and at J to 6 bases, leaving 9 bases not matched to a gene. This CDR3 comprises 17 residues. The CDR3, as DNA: TGTGCCAGCAGCCTACTAGCGGGGGGTAACTTTCCCGGGGAGCTGTTTTTT. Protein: CASSLLAGGNFPGELFF.

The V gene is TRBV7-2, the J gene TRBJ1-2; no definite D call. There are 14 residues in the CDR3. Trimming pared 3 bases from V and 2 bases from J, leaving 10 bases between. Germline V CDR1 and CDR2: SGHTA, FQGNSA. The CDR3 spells CASSFLDGNYGYTF. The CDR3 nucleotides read TGTGCCAGCAGCTTCTTGGACGGAAACTATGGCTACACCTTC. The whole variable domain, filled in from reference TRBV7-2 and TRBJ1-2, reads GAGVSQSPSNKVTEKGKDVELRCDPISGHTALYWYRQSLGQGLEFLIYFQGNSAPDKSGLPSDRFSAERTGGSVSTLTIQRTQQEDSAVYLCASSFLDGNYGYTFGSGTRLTVV.

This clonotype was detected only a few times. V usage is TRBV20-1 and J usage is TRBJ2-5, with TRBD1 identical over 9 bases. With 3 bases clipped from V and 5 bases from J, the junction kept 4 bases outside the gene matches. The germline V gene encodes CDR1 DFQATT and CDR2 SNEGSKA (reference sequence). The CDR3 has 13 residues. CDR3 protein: CSASRQGGETQYF. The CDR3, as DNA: TGCAGTGCTAGCAGACAGGGGGGCGAGACCCAGTACTTC.

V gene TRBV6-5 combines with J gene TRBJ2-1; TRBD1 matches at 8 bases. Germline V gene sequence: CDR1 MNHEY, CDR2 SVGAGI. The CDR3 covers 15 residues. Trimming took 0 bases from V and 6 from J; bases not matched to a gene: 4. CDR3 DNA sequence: TGTGCCAGCAGTTACTCGGAAGGACAGGGCAATGAGCAGTTCTTC. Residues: CASSYSEGQGNEQFF.

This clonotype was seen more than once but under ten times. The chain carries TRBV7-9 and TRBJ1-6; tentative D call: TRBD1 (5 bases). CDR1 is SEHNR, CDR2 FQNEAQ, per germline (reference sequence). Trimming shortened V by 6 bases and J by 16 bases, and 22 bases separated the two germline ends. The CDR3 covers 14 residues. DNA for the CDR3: TGTGCCAGCAGACCCGGGACCTCGGCTGCAGCTCTCCACTTT. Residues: CASRPGTSAAALHF.

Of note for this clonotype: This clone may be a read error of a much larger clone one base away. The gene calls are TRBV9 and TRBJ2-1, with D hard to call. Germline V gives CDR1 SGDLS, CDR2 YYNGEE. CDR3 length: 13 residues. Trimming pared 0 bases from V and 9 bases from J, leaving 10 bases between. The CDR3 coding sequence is TGTGCCAGCAGCGTAGGGTCAGCAGGTGAGCAGTTCTTC. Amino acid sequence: CASSVGSAGEQFF.

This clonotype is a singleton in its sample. CDR3 in amino acids: CASSLEGLEADTEAFF. CDR3 nucleotides: TGTGCCAGCAGCTTGGAGGGGCTGGAAGCGGACACTGAAGCTTTCTTT. The V call is TRBV7-6, the J call TRBJ1-1, with D tentatively TRBD1 (5 bases). The CDR3 contains 16 residues. V lost 3 bases and J 3 bases, leaving 17 bases between the germline ends. Germline loops: CDR1 SGHVS, CDR2 FNYEAQ.

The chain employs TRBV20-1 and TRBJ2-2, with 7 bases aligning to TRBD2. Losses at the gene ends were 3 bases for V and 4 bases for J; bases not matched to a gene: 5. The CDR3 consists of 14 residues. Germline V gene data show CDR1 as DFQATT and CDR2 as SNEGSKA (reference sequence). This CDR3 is CSARWEGSTGELFF. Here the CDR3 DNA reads TGCAGTGCTAGGTGGGAGGGTAGCACCGGGGAGCTGTTTTTT.

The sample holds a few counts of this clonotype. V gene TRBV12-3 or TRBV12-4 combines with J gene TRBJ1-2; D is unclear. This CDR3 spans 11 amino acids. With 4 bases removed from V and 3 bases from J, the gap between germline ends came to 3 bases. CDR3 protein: CASSYDYGYTF. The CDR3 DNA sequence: TGTGCCAGCAGTTATGACTATGGCTACACCTTC.

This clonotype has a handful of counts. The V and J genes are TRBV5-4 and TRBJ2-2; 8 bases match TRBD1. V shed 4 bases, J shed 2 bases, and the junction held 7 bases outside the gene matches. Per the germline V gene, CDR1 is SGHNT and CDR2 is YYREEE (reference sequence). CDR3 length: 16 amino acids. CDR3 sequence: CASSNRDRHNTGELFF. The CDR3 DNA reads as TGTGCCAGCAGCAACCGGGACAGGCACAACACCGGGGAGCTGTTTTTT.

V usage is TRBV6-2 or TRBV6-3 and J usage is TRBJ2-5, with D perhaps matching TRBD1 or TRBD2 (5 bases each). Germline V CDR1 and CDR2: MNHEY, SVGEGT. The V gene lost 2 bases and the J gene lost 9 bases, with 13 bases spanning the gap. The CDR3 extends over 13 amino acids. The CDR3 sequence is CASSYRGRGPQYF. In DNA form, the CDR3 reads TGTGCCAGCAGTTACAGGGGACGAGGCCCCCAGTACTTC.

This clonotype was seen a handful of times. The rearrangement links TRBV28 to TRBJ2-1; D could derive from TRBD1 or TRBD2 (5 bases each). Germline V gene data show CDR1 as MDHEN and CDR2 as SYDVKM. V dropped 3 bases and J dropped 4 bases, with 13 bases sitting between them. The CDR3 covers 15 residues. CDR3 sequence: CASSFGDRGYNEQFF. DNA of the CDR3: TGTGCCAGCAGTTTTGGGGACCGGGGTTACAATGAGCAGTTCTTC. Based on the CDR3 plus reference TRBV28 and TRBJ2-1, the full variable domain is DVKVTQSSRYLVKRTGEKVFLECVQDMDHENMFWYRQDPGLGLRLIYFSYDVKMKEKGDIPEGYSVSREKKERFSLILESASTNQTSMYLCASSFGDRGYNEQFFGPGTRLTVL.

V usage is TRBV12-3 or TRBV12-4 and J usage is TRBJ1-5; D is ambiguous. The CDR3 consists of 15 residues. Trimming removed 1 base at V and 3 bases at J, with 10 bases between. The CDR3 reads CASSLVPGYNQPQHF. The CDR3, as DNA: TGTGCCAGCAGTTTAGTACCAGGCTACAATCAGCCCCAGCATTTT.

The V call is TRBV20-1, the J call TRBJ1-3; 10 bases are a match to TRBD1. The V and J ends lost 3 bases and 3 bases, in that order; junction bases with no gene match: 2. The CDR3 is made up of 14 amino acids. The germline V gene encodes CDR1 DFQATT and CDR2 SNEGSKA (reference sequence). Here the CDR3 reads CSARTGGFGNTIYF. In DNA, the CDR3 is TGCAGTGCTAGGACAGGGGGCTTTGGAAACACCATATATTTT.

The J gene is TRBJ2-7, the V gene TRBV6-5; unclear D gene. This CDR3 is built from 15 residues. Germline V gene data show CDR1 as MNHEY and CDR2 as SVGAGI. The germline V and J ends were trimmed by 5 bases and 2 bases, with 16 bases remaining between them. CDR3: CASSRTGFRTYEQYF. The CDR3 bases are TGTGCCAGCAGTCGAACCGGTTTCAGAACCTACGAGCAGTACTTC.

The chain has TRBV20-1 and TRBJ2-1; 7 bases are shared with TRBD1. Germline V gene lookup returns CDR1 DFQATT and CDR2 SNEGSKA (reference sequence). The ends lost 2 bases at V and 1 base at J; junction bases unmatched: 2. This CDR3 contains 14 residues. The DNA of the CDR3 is TGCAGTGCTAGATCCAGGGGGTCCTACAATGAGCAGTTCTTC. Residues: CSARSRGSYNEQFF.

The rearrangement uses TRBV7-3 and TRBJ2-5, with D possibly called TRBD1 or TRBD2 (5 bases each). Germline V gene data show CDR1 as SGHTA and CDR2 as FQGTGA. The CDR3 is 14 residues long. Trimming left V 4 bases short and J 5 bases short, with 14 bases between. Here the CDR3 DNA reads TGTGCCAGCAGCTCGTCCGGGACCCGTGAGACCCAGTACTTC. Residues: CASSSSGTRETQYF.

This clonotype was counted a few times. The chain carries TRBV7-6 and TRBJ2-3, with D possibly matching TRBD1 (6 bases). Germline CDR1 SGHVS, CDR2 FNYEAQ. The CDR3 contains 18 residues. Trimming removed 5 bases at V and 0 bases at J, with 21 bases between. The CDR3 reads CASSRRPGQRSSTDTQYF. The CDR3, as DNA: TGTGCCAGCAGCCGAAGGCCAGGACAGCGATCTAGCACAGATACGCAGTATTTT.

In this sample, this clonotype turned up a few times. CDR3 DNA sequence: TGCGCCAGCAGCTTGGCCAACCCCGGGACAGGGAACTATGGCTACACCTTC. It yields the protein CASSLANPGTGNYGYTF. The chain employs TRBV5-1 and TRBJ1-2; 9 bases map to TRBD1. This CDR3 region has 17 residues. J was trimmed by 2 bases and V by 0 bases; bases with no gene match: 8. Germline CDR1 reads SGHRS; CDR2 reads YFSETQ.

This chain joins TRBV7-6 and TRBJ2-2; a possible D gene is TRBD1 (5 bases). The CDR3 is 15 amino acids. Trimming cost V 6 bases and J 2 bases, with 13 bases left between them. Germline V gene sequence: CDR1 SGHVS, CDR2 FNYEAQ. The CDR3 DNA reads TGTGCCAGCAGGAAGGGGTCAGAAAACACCGGGGAGCTGTTTTTT. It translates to CASRKGSENTGELFF.

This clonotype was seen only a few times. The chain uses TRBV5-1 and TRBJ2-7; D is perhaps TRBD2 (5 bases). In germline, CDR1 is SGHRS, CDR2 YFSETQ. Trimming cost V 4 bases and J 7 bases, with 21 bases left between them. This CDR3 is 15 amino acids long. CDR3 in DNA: TGCGCCAGCAGCCCTGGAGCCAGTCGGGATCTAGAGCAGTACTTC. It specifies CASSPGASRDLEQYF.

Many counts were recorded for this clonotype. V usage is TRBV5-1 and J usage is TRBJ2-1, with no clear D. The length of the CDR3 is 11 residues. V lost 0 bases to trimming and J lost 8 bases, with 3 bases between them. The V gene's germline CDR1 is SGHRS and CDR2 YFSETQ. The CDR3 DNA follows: TGCGCCAGCAGCTTGGGCTATGAGCAGTTCTTC. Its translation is CASSLGYEQFF.

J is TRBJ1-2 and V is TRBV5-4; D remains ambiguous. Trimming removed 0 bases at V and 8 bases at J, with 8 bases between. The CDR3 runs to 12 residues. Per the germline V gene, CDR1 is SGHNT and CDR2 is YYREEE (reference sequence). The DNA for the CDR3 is TGTGCCAGCAGCTTGGACGCCGGGGGCTACACCTTC. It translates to CASSLDAGGYTF.

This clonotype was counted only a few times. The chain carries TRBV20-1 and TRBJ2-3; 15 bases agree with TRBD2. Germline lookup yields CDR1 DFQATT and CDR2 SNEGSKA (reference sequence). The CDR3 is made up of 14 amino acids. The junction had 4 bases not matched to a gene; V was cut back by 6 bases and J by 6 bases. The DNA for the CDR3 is TGCAGTGCGCCCGGGACTAGCGGGGGGGATACGCAGTATTTT. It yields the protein CSAPGTSGGDTQYF.

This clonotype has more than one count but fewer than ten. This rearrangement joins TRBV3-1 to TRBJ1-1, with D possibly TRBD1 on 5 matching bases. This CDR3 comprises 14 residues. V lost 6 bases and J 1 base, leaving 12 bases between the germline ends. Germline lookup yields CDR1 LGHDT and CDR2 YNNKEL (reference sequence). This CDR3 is CASSDRFSNTEAFF. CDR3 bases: TGTGCCAGCAGTGACAGATTTTCGAACACTGAAGCTTTCTTT. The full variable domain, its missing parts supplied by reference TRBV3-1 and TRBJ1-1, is DTAVSQTPKYLVTQMGNDKSIKCEQNLGHDTMYWYKQDSKKFLKIMFSYNNKELIINETVPNRFSPKSPDKAHLNLHINSLELGDSAVYFCASSDRFSNTEAFFGQGTRLTVV.

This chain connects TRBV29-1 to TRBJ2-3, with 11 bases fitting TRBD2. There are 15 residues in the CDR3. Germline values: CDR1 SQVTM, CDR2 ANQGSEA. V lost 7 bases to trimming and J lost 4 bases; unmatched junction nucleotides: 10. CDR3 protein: CSAALGTSGPDTQYF. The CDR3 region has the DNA TGCAGCGCTGCGTTGGGGACTAGCGGACCAGATACGCAGTATTTT.

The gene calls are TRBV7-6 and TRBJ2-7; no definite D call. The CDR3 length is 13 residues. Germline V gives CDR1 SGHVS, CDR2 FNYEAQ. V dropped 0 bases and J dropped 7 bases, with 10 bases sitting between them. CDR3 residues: CASSLAVSQEQYF. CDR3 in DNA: TGTGCCAGCAGCTTAGCGGTGTCGCAGGAGCAGTACTTC. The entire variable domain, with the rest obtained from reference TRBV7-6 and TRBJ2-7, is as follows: GAGVSQSPRYKVTKRGQDVALRCDPISGHVSLYWYRQALGQGPEFLTYFNYEAQQDKSGLPNDRFSAERPEGSISTLTIQRTEQRDSAMYRCASSLAVSQEQYFGPGTRLTVT.

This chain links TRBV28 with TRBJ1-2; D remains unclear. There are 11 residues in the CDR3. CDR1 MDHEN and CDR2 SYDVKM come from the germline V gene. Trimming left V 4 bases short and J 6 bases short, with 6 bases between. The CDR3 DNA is TGTGCCAGCAGTTCCCCTCATGGCTACACCTTC. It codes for CASSSPHGYTF.

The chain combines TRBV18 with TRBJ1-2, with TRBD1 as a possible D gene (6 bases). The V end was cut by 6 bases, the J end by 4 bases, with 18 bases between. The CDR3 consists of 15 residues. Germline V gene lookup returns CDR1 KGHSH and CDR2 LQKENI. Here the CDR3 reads CASSPYMTGLYGYTF. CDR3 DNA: TGTGCCAGCTCTCCTTACATGACAGGACTCTATGGCTACACCTTC. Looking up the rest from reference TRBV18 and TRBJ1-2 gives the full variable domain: NAGVMQNPRHLVRRRGQEARLRCSPMKGHSHVYWYRQLPEEGLKFMVYLQKENIIDESGMPKERFSAEFPKEGPSILRIQQVVRGDSAAYFCASSPYMTGLYGYTFGSGTRLTVV.

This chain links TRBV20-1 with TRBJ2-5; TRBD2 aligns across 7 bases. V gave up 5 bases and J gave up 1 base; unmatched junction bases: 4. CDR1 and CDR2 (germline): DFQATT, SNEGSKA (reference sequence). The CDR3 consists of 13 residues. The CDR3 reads CSADGTTQETQYF. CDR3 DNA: TGCAGTGCTGACGGGACTACCCAAGAGACCCAGTACTTC.